This entry lists 11 T cell receptor beta chains sequenced from one sample in a study of T cells in Graves' hyperthyroidism and ophthalmopathy. Researchers took RNA transcripts and amplified the TCR beta CDR3 regions from them. HTBI primers were employed in a first-round RT-PCR of the TCR CDR3. Each CDR3 protein is one row after TCRdb ran MiXCR on the multiplex PCR reads. This table has around 500,000 distinct CDR3 sequences, less than 15% appearing once. The sequenced sample was blood. These receptors originate from a middle-aged woman with Graves' hyperthyroidism.

This clonotype was counted many times. The rearrangement links TRBV28 to TRBJ2-1; TRBD2 might be the D (5 bases). This CDR3 region has 15 residues. V was clipped by 4 bases and J by 4 bases, with 14 bases between them. The V gene's germline CDR1 is MDHEN and CDR2 SYDVKM. CDR3 in amino acids: CASSYTLDYYNEQFF. The CDR3 bases are TGTGCCAGCAGTTACACACTAGACTATTACAATGAGCAGTTCTTC.

This clonotype was recorded many times. This chain connects TRBV7-9 to TRBJ2-7; a weak D match, TRBD1 (5 bases). Per germline, CDR1 SEHNR and CDR2 FQNEAQ (reference sequence). The CDR3 loop spans 13 amino acids. V was shortened by 5 bases and J by 5 bases, with 13 bases between the two germline ends. The CDR3 DNA reads as TGTGCCAGCAGCCCTAGTGGGGCAGACGAGCAGTACTTC. This codes for CASSPSGADEQYF.

This clonotype was recorded only once. J is TRBJ1-2 and V is TRBV5-1; TRBD1 aligns across 8 bases. V gave up 4 bases and J gave up 6 bases; unmatched junction bases: 8. The CDR3 covers 14 residues. Germline CDR1 and CDR2: SGHRS and YFSETQ. Written as DNA, the CDR3 is TGCGCCAGCAGCCCGGACAGGGAGACGAATGGCTACACCTTC. Its protein is CASSPDRETNGYTF. Full variable domain (outside the CDR3, taken from reference TRBV5-1 and TRBJ1-2): KAGVTQTPRYLIKTRGQQVTLSCSPISGHRSVSWYQQTPGQGLQFLFEYFSETQRNKGNFPGRFSGRQFSNSRSEMNVSTLELGDSALYLCASSPDRETNGYTFGSGTRLTVV.

This clonotype has a count of ten or more. The V call is TRBV9, the J call TRBJ1-2; possibly TRBD1 for D (5 bases). Germline V CDR1 and CDR2: SGDLS, YYNGEE. This CDR3 spans 17 amino acids. Between the trimmed V and J ends, which lost 0 bases and 0 bases, there was a span of 15 bases. The CDR3 spells CASSVGLSLGANYGYTF. The CDR3 coding sequence is TGTGCCAGCAGCGTAGGTCTCAGTTTGGGGGCTAACTATGGCTACACCTTC.

In this sample, this clonotype turned up many times. The gene calls are TRBV5-1 and TRBJ1-5; no clear D. The CDR3 is 13 amino acids. V lost 0 bases, J lost 4 bases, and 5 bases lay in between. The germline CDR1 and CDR2 sequences are SGHRS and YFSETQ. The CDR3 sequence: CASSLDVNQPQHF. In DNA, the CDR3 is TGCGCCAGCAGCTTGGACGTGAATCAGCCCCAGCATTTT. The whole variable domain, filled in from reference TRBV5-1 and TRBJ1-5, reads KAGVTQTPRYLIKTRGQQVTLSCSPISGHRSVSWYQQTPGQGLQFLFEYFSETQRNKGNFPGRFSGRQFSNSRSEMNVSTLELGDSALYLCASSLDVNQPQHFGDGTRLSIL.

This clonotype was seen repeatedly, ten times or more. This chain joins TRBV5-1 and TRBJ2-3; D may be TRBD1 (6 bases). The germline V gene has CDR1 SGHRS and CDR2 YFSETQ. Between the trimmed V and J ends, which lost 4 bases and 6 bases, there was a span of 15 bases. The CDR3 is 14 residues long. In DNA, the CDR3 is TGCGCCAGCAGCGTATCGAGGGGGATGGATACGCAGTATTTT. This sequence encodes CASSVSRGMDTQYF.

This clonotype was seen a handful of times. The V and J genes are TRBV6-1 and TRBJ2-7, with TRBD1 matching over 8 bases. The germline CDR1 and CDR2 sequences are MNHNS and SASEGT. V dropped 6 bases and J dropped 3; count of bases not matched to a gene: 10. This CDR3 is built from 15 residues. CDR3 loop: CASRPSGGGHYEQYF. As DNA, the CDR3 is TGTGCCAGCAGACCCTCAGGGGGCGGTCACTACGAGCAGTACTTC.

The chain couples TRBV7-6 to TRBJ2-1; D may be TRBD2 (6 bases). CDR1 is SGHVS and CDR2 is FNYEAQ in the germline V gene. This CDR3 comprises 16 residues. Trimming pared 3 bases from V and 6 bases from J, leaving 18 bases between. The CDR3 here is CASSLATGGTCNEQFF. The CDR3 DNA is TGTGCCAGCAGCTTGGCGACCGGGGGAACCTGCAATGAGCAGTTCTTC.

This clonotype was counted ten times or more. This chain links TRBV11-3 with TRBJ2-7; 7 positions agree with TRBD2. Germline V gene data show CDR1 as SGHNT and CDR2 as YENEEA. V lost 2 bases to trimming and J lost 1 base; unmatched junction nucleotides: 2. The CDR3 has 14 residues. The CDR3 DNA reads as TGTGCCAGCAGCTTACCAGCGGGGTCCTACGAGCAGTACTTC. It specifies CASSLPAGSYEQYF.

This clonotype showed up many times. This chain links TRBV15 with TRBJ2-1; 13 bases are shared with TRBD2. The CDR3 is made up of 18 amino acids. Germline trimming cut 2 bases from V and 7 bases from J; bases unmatched to any gene: 11. Germline values: CDR1 LNHNV, CDR2 YYDKDF (reference sequence). CDR3 coding DNA: TGTGCCACCAGCAGACTTAGGACTAGCGGGAGCGATTTGAATGAGCAGTTCTTC. The encoded protein is CATSRLRTSGSDLNEQFF. Full variable domain (missing parts from reference TRBV15 and TRBJ2-1): DAMVIQNPRYQVTQFGKPVTLSCSQTLNHNVMYWYQQKSSQAPKLLFHYYDKDFNNEADTPDNFQSRRPNTSFCFLDIRSPGLGDTAMYLCATSRLRTSGSDLNEQFFGPGTRLTVL.

This clonotype was counted once. The chain employs TRBV19 and TRBJ1-5; 7 nucleotides match TRBD1. This CDR3 is 15 amino acids long. Germline V gene sequence: CDR1 LNHDA, CDR2 SQIVND (reference sequence). V shed 7 bases and J 1 base; nucleotides not matched to a gene: 7. The CDR3 sequence is CASNPTGPSNQPQHF. CDR3 bases: TGTGCCAGTAACCCGACAGGGCCGAGCAATCAGCCCCAGCATTTT.